This T cell receptor beta chain emerged from a study of blood T cell repertoires in COVID-19. Overall study context: PBMCs, B-cell-depleted T cells, or T cells were the source of the cDNA or gDNA that made up the material.

Individuals drawn from around 25 US areas were roughly 18 to 100 years old. Membership in each cohort depended on participant-reported clinical history. Per the study methods: Counts of nucleated cells, estimated from reference gene primer amplification, were obtained. The data were produced by immunoSEQ multiplex PCR, yet TCRdb's version contains in-frame clones alone and is incomplete. The V and J calls and clone size are taken from that table; D and trimming were inferred from the DNA. This table has around 200,000 clones, about 85% appearing once. The V gene lost 3 bases and the J gene lost 2 bases, with 11 bases spanning the gap. CDR1 LNHDA and CDR2 SQIVND come from the germline V gene (reference sequence). The CDR3 is 15 residues long.

The origin of this receptor is a man between 35 and 55 years old who had recovered from COVID-19. The chain carries TRBV19 and TRBJ1-3, with a possible D match to TRBD1 (6 bases). Specimen: PBMCs or T cells enriched from blood (not recorded which). This CDR3 is CASSIDSGAGNTIYF. DNA of the CDR3: TGTGCCAGTAGTATCGATTCAGGGGCTGGAAACACCATATATTTT. The variable domain in full, completed from reference TRBV19 and TRBJ1-3, reads DGGITQSPKYLFRKEGQNVTLSCEQNLNHDAMYWYRQDPGQGLRLIYYSQIVNDFQKGDIAEGYSVSREKKESFPLTVTSAQKNPTAFYLCASSIDSGAGNTIYFGEGSWLTVV.